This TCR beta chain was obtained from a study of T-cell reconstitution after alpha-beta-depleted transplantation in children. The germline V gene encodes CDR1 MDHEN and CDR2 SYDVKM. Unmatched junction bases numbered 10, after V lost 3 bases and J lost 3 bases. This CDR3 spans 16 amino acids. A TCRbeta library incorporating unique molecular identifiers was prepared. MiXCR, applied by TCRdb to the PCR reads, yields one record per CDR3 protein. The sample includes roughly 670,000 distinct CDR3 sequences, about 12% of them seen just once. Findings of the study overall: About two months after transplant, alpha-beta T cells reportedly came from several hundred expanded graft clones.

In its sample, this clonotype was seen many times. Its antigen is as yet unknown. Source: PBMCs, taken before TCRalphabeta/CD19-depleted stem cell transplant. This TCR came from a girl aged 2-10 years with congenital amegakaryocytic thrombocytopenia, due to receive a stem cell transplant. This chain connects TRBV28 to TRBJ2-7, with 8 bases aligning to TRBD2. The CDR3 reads CASSFDSGKRLYEQYF. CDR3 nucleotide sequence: TGTGCCAGCAGTTTTGATAGCGGGAAAAGGCTCTACGAGCAGTACTTC.